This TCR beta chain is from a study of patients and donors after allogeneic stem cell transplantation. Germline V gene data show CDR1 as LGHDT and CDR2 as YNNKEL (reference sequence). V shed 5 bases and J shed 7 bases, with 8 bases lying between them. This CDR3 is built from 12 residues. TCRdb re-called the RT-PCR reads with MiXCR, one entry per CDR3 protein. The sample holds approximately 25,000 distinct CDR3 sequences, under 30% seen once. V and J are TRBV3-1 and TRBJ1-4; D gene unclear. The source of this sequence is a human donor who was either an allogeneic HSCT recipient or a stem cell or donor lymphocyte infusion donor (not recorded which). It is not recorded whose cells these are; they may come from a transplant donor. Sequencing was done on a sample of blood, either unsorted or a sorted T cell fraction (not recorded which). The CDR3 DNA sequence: TGTGCCAGCAGCTATTTAAGTGAAAAACTGTTTTTT. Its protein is CASSYLSEKLFF.